This record covers a single T cell receptor beta chain. Its antigen is as yet unknown. CDR1 DFQATT and CDR2 SNEGSKA come from the germline V gene (reference sequence). The V and J ends lost 5 bases and 0 bases, in that order; junction bases with no gene match: 6. The CDR3 runs 15 residues. This sample is drawn from a study of CD8 T cells in Susac syndrome. Regarding the study as a whole: In Susac syndrome, CD4+ T cell repertoires lacked any clonal expansion.

Random-hexamer reverse transcription was applied to roughly 0.5 to 1 ug RNA. TCRdb analysed the immunoSEQ multiplex PCR reads with MiXCR anew, one entry per CDR3 protein. The sample records approximately 180,000 distinct CDR3 sequences, around 94% being singletons. Sequencing used CD4+ T cells from PBMCs. The clonotype was recovered from a human donor with Susac syndrome. The rearrangement joins TRBV20-1 to TRBJ2-1, with TRBD1 identical over 8 bases. In DNA, the CDR3 is TGCAGTGCTTTGGACAGGGCGATCTCCTACAATGAGCAGTTCTTC. This codes for CSALDRAISYNEQFF.